This T cell receptor beta chain comes out of a study of T cell responses to AZD1222 COVID-19 vaccine. As to this clone: Its cognate antigen is unknown.

Overall study findings and caveats: Donors, mostly white British, included more females; clonal diversity was possibly underestimated.

V was clipped by 3 bases and J by 0 bases, with 22 bases between them. Germline V gene lookup returns CDR1 SGHRS and CDR2 YFSETQ. The CDR3 runs to 19 residues. Profiling relied on immunoSEQ multiplex PCR, and the TCRdb table lists in-frame clones only, not all of them. The table shows about 120,000 clones, with 70% to 90% occurring only once. The chain carries TRBV5-1 and TRBJ2-4; tentative D call: TRBD1 (5 bases). Sequencing was performed on peripheral blood, taken on day 0 of AZD1222 vaccination. This clonotype originated in an adult in good health. CDR3 protein: CASSSDAKGNLLAKNIQYF. Here the CDR3 DNA reads TGCGCCAGCAGCTCGGATGCCAAGGGGAACCTCCTAGCCAAAAACATTCAGTACTTC.